The clone carrying this T cell receptor (beta chain) was picked up one time. Its antigen is not known. The entry originates in a study of immune cell composition in non-small cell lung cancer. On the study more broadly: Most cases were lung adenocarcinoma or squamous cell carcinoma. Study-wide points: Top 10 clone scores and clonality were higher in squamous than adenocarcinoma. Tumour TCR-beta clonality was not significantly tied to smoking pack-years. Clones >0.5% enriched in tumour were rarer in adenocarcinoma (roughly 35%) than squamous (roughly 80%).

TCRdb's copy holds only in-frame clones and misses some; the assay was immunoSEQ multiplex PCR. In the table there are 1,500 to 2,000 clones, approximately 78% of which are singletons. With V trimmed by 7 bases and J by 5 bases, 7 bases remained unmatched. This CDR3 contains 14 residues. Germline loops: CDR1 MNHEY, CDR2 SMNVEV (reference sequence). The material sequenced was lung tumor tissue. This receptor was obtained from a human donor with non-small cell lung cancer. The chain combines TRBV27 with TRBJ2-1; 8 nucleotides line up with TRBD2. The CDR3 region is CASTSAGGHNEQFF. DNA of the CDR3: TGTGCCAGCACCTCGGCGGGGGGCCACAATGAGCAGTTCTTC.